The T cell receptor (beta chain) under discussion was sequenced for a study of Ad26.COV2.S vaccination and SARS-CoV-2 variants. As for treatment: some 19 received Ad26.COV2.S at low or high dose, single or two shots; roughly 5 received placebo; per-sample allocation not given. Collection of samples fell on day 63 after the first vaccine or placebo injection. The donor's status was that of an adult aged 18-55 years in Boston. This clone came up once. Assay: immunoSEQ multiplex PCR; the TCRdb copy retains only in-frame clones and omits some. The profile shows more than 400,000 clones, around 91% of them singletons. V trimming: 2 bases; J trimming: 7 bases; junction bases outside the gene matches: 8. Germline CDR1 KGHSH, CDR2 LQKENI. The CDR3 has 16 amino acids.

The sequence was obtained from a person between 18 and 59 years old who received the Ad26.COV2.S COVID-19 vaccine or a placebo. The specimen was peripheral blood, collected in a trial of Ad26.COV2.S vaccine versus placebo. The chain employs TRBV18 and TRBJ1-6, with 7 bases fitting TRBD1. The CDR3 spells CASSPVNRGPNSPLHF. As DNA, the CDR3 is TGTGCCAGCTCACCAGTTAACAGGGGACCAAATTCACCCCTCCACTTT.